This T cell receptor beta chain was captured in a study of blood T cell repertoires in COVID-19. Study in general: Acute-phase and convalescent COVID-19 samples originated in the United States, Italy and Spain.

The CDR3 is 19 residues long. Germline V lookup: CDR1 MDHEN, CDR2 SYDVKM. The trim removed 2 bases at V and 7 bases at J, leaving 15 bases unmatched. Generated by immunoSEQ multiplex PCR, the TCRdb table keeps only in-frame clones and is missing some. The repertoire includes 30,000 to 35,000 clones, 80% of them detected once, and under 35% sits in the top ten. In this sample, this clone turned up once. The rearrangement links TRBV28 to TRBJ2-1, with 12 bases matching TRBD2. The origin of this receptor is a man at least 80 years old with acute or convalescent COVID-19. Sequencing input: peripheral blood. CDR3 coding DNA: TGTGCCAGCAGTTTACAGGCCAGCGGTCTAGCGGGGGGGAGGAATGAGCAGTTCTTC. Its protein product is CASSLQASGLAGGRNEQFF.